Reported below is one T cell receptor (beta chain). The sample belongs to a study of OX40 agonist ivuxolimab in advanced cancers. The CDR3 totals 14 residues. CDR1 WSHSY and CDR2 SAAADI come from the germline V gene. The germline V and J ends were trimmed by 4 bases and 2 bases, with 11 bases remaining between them. The table came from immunoSEQ multiplex PCR; TCRdb's copy has only in-frame clones and leaves some out. Of 90,000 to 100,000 clones listed, just under 85% are singletons. Sequences were derived from CD4+ or CD8+ T cells sorted from blood, sampled in a trial of the OX40 agonist ivuxolimab. The chain couples TRBV10-2 to TRBJ1-2; D perhaps matches TRBD1 (5 bases). The sequence was obtained from an adult with an advanced solid tumor such as melanoma, head and neck, liver or kidney cancer. CDR3 in amino acids: CASSAGVVNYGYTF. DNA for the CDR3: TGCGCCAGCAGTGCGGGGGTTGTAAACTATGGCTACACCTTC.